The T cell receptor beta chain under discussion was sequenced for a study of blood T cells in healthy people across ages. J lost 4 bases, V lost 4 bases, and 5 bases had no gene match. Germline CDR1 reads KGHDR; CDR2 reads SFDVKD. The CDR3 is 14 amino acids. Primers used in a second PCR of about 6 to 12 cycles were a sample-barcoded 5' primer and a J-beta primer mix. From the 5' RACE reads, TCRdb called clonotypes with MiXCR, one entry per CDR3 protein. There are 1,800,000 or so distinct CDR3 sequences in the sample; roughly 43% occur only once, and 20% to 25% lies in the top ten. This TCR came from a human donor in good health. Material for sequencing was blood. The rearrangement uses TRBV24-1 and TRBJ1-1, with 7 bases matching TRBD1. CDR3 residues: CATSETGFGTEAFF. The CDR3 DNA sequence: TGTGCCACCAGTGAGACAGGGTTCGGCACTGAAGCTTTCTTT.